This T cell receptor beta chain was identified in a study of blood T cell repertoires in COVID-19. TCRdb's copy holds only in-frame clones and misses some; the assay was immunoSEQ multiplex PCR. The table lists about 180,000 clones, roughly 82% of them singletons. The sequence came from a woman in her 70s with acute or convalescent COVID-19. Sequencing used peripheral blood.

CDR3 sequence (DNA): TGTGCCAGCAGTCCAGGGGGGTGGGTGAGCACTGAAGCTTTCTTT. Translating it yields CASSPGGWVSTEAFF. The chain has TRBV7-9 and TRBJ1-1; 7 nucleotides align to TRBD1. Germline V CDR1 and CDR2: SEHNR, FQNEAQ (reference sequence). V gave up 6 bases and J gave up 4 bases; unmatched junction bases: 11. The CDR3 is 15 amino acids.